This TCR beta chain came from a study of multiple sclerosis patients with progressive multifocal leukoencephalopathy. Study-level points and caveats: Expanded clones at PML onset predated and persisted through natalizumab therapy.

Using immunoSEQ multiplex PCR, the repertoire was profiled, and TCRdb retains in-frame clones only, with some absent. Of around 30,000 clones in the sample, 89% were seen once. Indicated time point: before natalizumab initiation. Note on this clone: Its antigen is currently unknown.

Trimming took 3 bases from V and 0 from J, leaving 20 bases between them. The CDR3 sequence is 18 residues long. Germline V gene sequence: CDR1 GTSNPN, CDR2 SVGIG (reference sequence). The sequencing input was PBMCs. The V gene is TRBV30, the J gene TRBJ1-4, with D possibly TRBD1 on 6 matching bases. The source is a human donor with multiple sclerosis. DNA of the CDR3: TGTGCCTGGAGGCCCGGGACACCTAGACGTGCAACTAATGAAAAACTGTTTTTT. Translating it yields CAWRPGTPRRATNEKLFF.